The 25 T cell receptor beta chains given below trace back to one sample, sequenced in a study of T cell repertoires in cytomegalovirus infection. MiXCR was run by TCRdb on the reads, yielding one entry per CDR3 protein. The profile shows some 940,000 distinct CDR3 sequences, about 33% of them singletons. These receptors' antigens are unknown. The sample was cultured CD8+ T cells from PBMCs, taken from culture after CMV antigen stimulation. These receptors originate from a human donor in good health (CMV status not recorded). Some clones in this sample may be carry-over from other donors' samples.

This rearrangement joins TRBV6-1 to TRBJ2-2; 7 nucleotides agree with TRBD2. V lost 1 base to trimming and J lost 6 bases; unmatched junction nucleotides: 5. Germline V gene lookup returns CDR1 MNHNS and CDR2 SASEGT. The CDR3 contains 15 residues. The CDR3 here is CASSEGWGGPGELFF. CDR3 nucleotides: TGTGCCAGCAGTGAAGGGTGGGGAGGGCCCGGGGAGCTGTTTTTT.

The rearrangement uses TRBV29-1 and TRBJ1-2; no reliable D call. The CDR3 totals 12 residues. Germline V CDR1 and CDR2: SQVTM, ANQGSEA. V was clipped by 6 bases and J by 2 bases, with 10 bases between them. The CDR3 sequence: CSVTDGNYGYTF. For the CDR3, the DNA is TGCAGCGTCACGGACGGGAACTATGGCTACACCTTC. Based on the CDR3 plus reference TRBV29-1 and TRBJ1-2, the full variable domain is SAVISQKPSRDICQRGTSLTIQCQVDSQVTMMFWYRQQPGQSLTLIATANQGSEATYESGFVIDKFPISRPNLTFSTLTVSNMSPEDSSIYLCSVTDGNYGYTFGSGTRLTVV.

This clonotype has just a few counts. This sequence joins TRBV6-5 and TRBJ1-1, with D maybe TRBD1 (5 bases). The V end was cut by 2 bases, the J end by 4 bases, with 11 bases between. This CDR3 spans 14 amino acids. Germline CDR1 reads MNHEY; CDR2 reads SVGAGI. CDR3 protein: CASSYNLGGTEAFF. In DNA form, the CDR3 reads TGTGCCAGCAGTTACAACCTCGGGGGCACTGAAGCTTTCTTT.

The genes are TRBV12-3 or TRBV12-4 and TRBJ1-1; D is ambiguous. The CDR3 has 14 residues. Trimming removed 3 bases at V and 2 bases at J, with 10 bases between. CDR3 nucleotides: TGTGCCAGCAGTTTGTCGAACTTCAACACTGAAGCTTTCTTT. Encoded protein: CASSLSNFNTEAFF.

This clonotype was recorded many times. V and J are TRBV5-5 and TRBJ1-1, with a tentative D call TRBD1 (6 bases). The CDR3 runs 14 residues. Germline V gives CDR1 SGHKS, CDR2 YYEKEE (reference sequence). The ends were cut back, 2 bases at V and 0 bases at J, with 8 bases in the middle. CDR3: CASSFGQLNTEAFF. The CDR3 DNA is TGTGCCAGCAGCTTTGGACAGTTGAACACTGAAGCTTTCTTT.

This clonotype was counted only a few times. This chain's CDR3 is CASSLNRGQLYEQYF. DNA of the CDR3: TGTGCCAGCAGTTTGAACAGGGGTCAACTATACGAGCAGTACTTC. The chain has TRBV12-3 or TRBV12-4 and TRBJ2-7; 7 bases line up with TRBD1. The CDR3 has 15 residues. V lost 3 bases and J lost 4; bases outside the gene matches: 9.

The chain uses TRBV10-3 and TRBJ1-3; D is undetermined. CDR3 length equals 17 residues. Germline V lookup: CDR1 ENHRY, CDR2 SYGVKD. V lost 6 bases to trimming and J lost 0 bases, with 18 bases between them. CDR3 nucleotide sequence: TGTGCCATCAGCAGATGGACCGATAAGAGCTCTGGAAACACCATATATTTT. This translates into CAISRWTDKSSGNTIYF.

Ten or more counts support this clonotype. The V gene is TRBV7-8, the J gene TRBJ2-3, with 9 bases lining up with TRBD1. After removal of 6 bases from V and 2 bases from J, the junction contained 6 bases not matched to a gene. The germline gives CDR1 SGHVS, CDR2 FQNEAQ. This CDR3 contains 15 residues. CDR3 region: CASRRDRDNTDTQYF. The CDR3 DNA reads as TGTGCCAGCAGACGGGACAGGGACAACACAGATACGCAGTATTTT.

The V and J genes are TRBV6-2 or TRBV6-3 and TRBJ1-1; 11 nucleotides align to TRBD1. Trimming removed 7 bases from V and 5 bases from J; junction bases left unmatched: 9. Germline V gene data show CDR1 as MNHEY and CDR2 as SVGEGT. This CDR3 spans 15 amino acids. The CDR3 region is CASIGTGGDETEAFF. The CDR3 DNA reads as TGTGCCAGCATAGGGACAGGGGGAGATGAGACTGAAGCTTTCTTT.

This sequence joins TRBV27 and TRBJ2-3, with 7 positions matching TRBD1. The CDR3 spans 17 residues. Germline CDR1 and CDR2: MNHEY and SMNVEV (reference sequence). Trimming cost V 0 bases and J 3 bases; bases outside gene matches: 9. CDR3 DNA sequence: TGTGCCAGCAGTTTATCCCCAATAACAGGGGTAACAGATACGCAGTATTTT. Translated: CASSLSPITGVTDTQYF.

For the CDR3, the DNA is TGTGCCAGCAGCTTCGGCAGGGCGGTTCCTGAAGCTTTCTTT. This sequence encodes CASSFGRAVPEAFF. The chain has TRBV7-2 and TRBJ1-1; tentatively, D is TRBD1 (5 bases). This CDR3 is 14 amino acids long. Germline CDR1 and CDR2: SGHTA and FQGNSA. V lost 3 bases to trimming and J lost 6 bases, with 14 bases between them.

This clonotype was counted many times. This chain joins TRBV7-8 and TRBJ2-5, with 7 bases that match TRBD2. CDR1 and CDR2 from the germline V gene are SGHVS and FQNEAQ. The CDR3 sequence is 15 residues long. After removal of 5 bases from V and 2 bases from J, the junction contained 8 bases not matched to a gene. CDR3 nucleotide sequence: TGTGCCAGCAGCCCGTCTTGGGGGGGACAAGAGACCCAGTACTTC. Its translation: CASSPSWGGQETQYF.

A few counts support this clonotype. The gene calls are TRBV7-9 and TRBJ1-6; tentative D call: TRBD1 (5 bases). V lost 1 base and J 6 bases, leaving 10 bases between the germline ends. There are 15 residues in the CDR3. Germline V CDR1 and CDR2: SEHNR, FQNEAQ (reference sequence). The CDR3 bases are TGTGCCAGCAGCTTAGACAGGTTCATTAATTCACCCCTCCACTTT. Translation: CASSLDRFINSPLHF.

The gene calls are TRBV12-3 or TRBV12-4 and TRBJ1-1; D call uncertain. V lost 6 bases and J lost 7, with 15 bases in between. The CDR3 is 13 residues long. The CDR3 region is CASSRVPLIEAFF. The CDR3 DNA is TGTGCCAGCAGCCGAGTCCCCCTAATTGAAGCTTTCTTT.

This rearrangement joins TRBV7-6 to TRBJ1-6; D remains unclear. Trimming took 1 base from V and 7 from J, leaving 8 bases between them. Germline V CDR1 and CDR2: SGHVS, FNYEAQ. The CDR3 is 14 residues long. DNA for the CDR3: TGTGCCAGCAGCTTAGTGCGTACGAATTCACCCCTCCACTTT. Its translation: CASSLVRTNSPLHF.

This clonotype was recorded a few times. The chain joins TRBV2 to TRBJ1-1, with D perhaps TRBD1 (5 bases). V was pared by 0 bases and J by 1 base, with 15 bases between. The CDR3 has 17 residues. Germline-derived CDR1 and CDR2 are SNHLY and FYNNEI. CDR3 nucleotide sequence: TGTGCCAGCAGTGAAGCCCAAGAGCCGGGGCGGAACACTGAAGCTTTCTTT. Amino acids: CASSEAQEPGRNTEAFF. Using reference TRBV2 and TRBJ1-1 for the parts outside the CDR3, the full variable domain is EPEVTQTPSHQVTQMGQEVILRCVPISNHLYFYWYRQILGQKVEFLVSFYNNEISEKSEIFDDQFSVERPDGSNFTLKIRSTKLEDSAMYFCASSEAQEPGRNTEAFFGQGTRLTVV.

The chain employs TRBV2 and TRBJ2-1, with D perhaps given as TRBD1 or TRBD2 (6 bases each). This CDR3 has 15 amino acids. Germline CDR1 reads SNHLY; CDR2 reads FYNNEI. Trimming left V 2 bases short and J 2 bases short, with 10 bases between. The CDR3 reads CASSEIGGPYNEQFF. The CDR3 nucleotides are TGTGCCAGCAGTGAAATTGGGGGGCCCTACAATGAGCAGTTCTTC.

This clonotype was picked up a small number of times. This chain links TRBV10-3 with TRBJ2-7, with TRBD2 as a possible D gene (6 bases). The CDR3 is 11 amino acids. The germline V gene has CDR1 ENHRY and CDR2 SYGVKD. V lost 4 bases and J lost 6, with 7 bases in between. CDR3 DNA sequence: TGTGCCATCAGTGTGGGGGGCGAGCAGTACGTC. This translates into CAISVGGEQYV.

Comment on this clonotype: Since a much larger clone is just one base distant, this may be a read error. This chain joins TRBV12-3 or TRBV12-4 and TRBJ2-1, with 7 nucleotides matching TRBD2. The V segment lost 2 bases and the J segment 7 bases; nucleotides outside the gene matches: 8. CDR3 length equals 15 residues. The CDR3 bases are TGTGCCAGCAGTTTACTCGGGGGGACCATGAATGAGCAGTTCTTC. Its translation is CASSLLGGTMNEQFF.

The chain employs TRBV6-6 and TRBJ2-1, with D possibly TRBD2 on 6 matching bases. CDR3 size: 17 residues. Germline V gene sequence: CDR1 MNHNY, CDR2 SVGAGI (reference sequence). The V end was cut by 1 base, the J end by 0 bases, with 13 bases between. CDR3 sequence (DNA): TGTGCCAGCAGTTACTTGCGACGGGAGAGCTCCTACAATGAGCAGTTCTTC. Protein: CASSYLRRESSYNEQFF.

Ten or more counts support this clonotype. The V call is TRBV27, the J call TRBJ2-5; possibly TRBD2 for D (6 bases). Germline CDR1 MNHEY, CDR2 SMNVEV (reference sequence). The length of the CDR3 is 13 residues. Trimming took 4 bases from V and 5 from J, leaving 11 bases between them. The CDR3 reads CASSSGGRETQYF. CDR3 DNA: TGTGCCAGCAGTTCCGGAGGGCGTGAGACCCAGTACTTC.

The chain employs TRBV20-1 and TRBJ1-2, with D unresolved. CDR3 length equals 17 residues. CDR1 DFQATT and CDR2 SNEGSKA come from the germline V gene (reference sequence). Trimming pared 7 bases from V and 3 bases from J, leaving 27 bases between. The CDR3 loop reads CSGDRGLQHTLDYGYTF. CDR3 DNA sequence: TGCAGTGGCGATCGTGGGTTACAGCATACGCTTGACTATGGCTACACCTTC.

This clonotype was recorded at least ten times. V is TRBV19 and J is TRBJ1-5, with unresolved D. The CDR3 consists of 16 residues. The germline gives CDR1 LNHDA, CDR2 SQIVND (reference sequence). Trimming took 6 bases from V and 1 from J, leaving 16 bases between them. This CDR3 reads CASRDLGAESNQPQHF. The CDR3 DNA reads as TGTGCCAGTAGGGACCTCGGAGCAGAGAGCAATCAGCCCCAGCATTTT.

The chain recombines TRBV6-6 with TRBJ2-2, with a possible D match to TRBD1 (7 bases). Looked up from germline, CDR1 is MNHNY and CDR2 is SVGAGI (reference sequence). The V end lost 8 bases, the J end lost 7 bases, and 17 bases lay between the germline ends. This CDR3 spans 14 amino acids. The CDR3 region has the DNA TGTGCCAGCGTTCAGGACAGGCGGGGCGGGGAGCTGTTTTTT. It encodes CASVQDRRGGELFF.

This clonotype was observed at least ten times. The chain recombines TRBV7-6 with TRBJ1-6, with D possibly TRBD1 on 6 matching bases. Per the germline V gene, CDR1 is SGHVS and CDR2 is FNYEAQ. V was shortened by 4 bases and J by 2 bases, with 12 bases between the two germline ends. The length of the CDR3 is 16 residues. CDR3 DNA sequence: TGTGCCAGCAGCTCAAAGGGGGGCACCTATAATTCACCCCTCCACTTT. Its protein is CASSSKGGTYNSPLHF.